This entry lists 10 T cell receptor beta chains sequenced from one sample in a study of metastatic and nonmetastatic thyroid tumors (dated by TCRdb to about 2020). No patient had received any treatment before thyroid surgery. Receptor amplification or capture employed PCR. Sequencing was carried out with an Illumina HiSeq 4000. TCRdb passed the public sequencing reads through fastp at Q25 and MiXCR, retaining productive beta sequences. In this sample the table shows 20,000 to 30,000 clones, over 10% of which occur a single time. Jointly, the top ten make up around 15% of the sample. Sequencing was performed on blood. The receptor set was obtained from a female donor with papillary thyroid cancer or a benign thyroid nodule (not recorded which). Some clones in this sample may be carry-over from other donors' samples.

This clone was observed a few times. The rearrangement joins TRBV27 to TRBJ2-7; tentative D call: TRBD1 (5 bases). Germline CDR1 MNHEY, CDR2 SMNVEV (reference sequence). Deletions cut 4 bases from V and 2 bases from J, with 12 bases between. This CDR3 spans 14 amino acids. CDR3 residues: CASSSTDSTYEQYF. The DNA of the CDR3 is TGTGCCAGCAGTTCCACCGACAGCACCTACGAGCAGTACTTC.

This clone was detected many times. V usage is TRBV4-1 and J usage is TRBJ2-7; a possible D gene is TRBD2 (5 bases). This CDR3 has 15 amino acids. V lost 2 bases and J 0 bases, leaving 11 bases between the germline ends. Germline values: CDR1 MGHRA, CDR2 YSYEKL. This CDR3 reads CASSQSQADSYEQYF. DNA of the CDR3: TGCGCCAGCAGCCAATCGCAAGCGGACTCCTACGAGCAGTACTTC.

Ten or more counts support this clone. The rearrangement links TRBV6-1 to TRBJ2-1; D may be TRBD2 (7 bases). CDR3 length equals 15 residues. V was shortened by 10 bases and J by 3 bases, with 19 bases between the two germline ends. Germline V gene data show CDR1 as MNHNS and CDR2 as SASEGT. The CDR3 sequence is CATTIGGGHYNEQFF. CDR3 DNA sequence: TGTGCCACCACGATAGGGGGGGGGCACTACAATGAGCAGTTCTTC.

This clone showed up many times. A read error may explain this, as a much larger clone is one base away. J is TRBJ2-7 and V is TRBV11-3; D may be TRBD2 (7 bases). CDR1 SGHNT and CDR2 YENEEA come from the germline V gene. The CDR3 sequence is 12 residues long. CDR3 sequence reads: CASSPDGGQGRF. For the CDR3, the DNA is TGTGCCAGCAGCCCCGACGGGGGGCAGGGCAGGTTC.

In this sample, this clone turned up many times. This chain links TRBV12-3 or TRBV12-4 with TRBJ2-7; D gene uncertain. Trimming stripped 5 bases from V and 1 base from J, with 12 bases between. The CDR3 runs 14 residues. CDR3 in DNA: TGTGCCAGCAGTCGCCCGGCCCGATCCTACGAGCAGTACTTC. This codes for CASSRPARSYEQYF.

This clone was found many times. The chain recombines TRBV9 with TRBJ2-1; D ambiguous. V gave up 0 bases and J gave up 0 bases, with 10 bases separating them. Germline V lookup: CDR1 SGDLS, CDR2 YYNGEE. The CDR3 is 16 amino acids. The CDR3 protein is CASSVGWGSSYNEQFF. CDR3 bases: TGTGCCAGCAGCGTAGGATGGGGATCCTCCTACAATGAGCAGTTCTTC.

The sample holds a few counts of this clone. This chain uses TRBV6-2 or TRBV6-3 with TRBJ2-5, with D possibly TRBD2 on 6 matching bases. The CDR3 has 14 residues. Germline V gene data show CDR1 as MNHEY and CDR2 as SVGEGT. V shed 3 bases and J shed 5 bases, with 13 bases lying between them. CDR3 protein: CASSYGAGWETQYF. In DNA, the CDR3 is TGTGCCAGCAGTTATGGGGCGGGATGGGAGACCCAGTACTTC.

This clone was picked up a small number of times. This sequence joins TRBV6-1 and TRBJ1-2; 8 bases are shared with TRBD1. Germline CDR1 is MNHNS and CDR2 is SASEGT. V lost 6 bases and J lost 7; bases outside the gene matches: 13. The CDR3 is made up of 15 amino acids. CDR3 in amino acids: CASRPTQGARGGYTF. The DNA of the CDR3 is TGTGCCAGCAGACCGACCCAGGGGGCGCGGGGTGGCTACACCTTC.

This clone has a single count. CDR3 DNA sequence: TGCGCCAGCAGCTTGAGCACCGGGGAGCTGTTTTTT. It translates to CASSLSTGELFF. The gene calls are TRBV5-1 and TRBJ2-2; D gene ambiguous. Trimming shortened V by 1 base and J by 4 bases, and 2 bases separated the two germline ends. There are 12 residues in the CDR3. Per the germline V gene, CDR1 is SGHRS and CDR2 is YFSETQ.

This clone has at least ten counts. The rearrangement links TRBV3-1 to TRBJ2-7, with TRBD1 matching 8 bases. CDR3 size: 14 residues. CDR1 LGHDT and CDR2 YNNKEL come from the germline V gene (reference sequence). With 11 bases clipped from V and 0 bases from J, the junction kept 9 bases outside the gene matches. CDR3 bases: TGTGCCGTACAGGGGGGATTAAACTCCTACGAGCAGTACTTC. Protein sequence: CAVQGGLNSYEQYF.